The source of this T cell receptor beta chain is a study of blood T cell repertoires in COVID-19. As for the study in general: Whether acute or convalescent, the COVID-19 samples came from the United States, Italy and Spain. T cells, B-cell-depleted T cells, or PBMCs provided the cDNA or gDNA that served as material.

This clone appeared once. V shed 2 bases and J 2 bases; nucleotides not matched to a gene: 8. The CDR3 spans 16 residues. Per germline, CDR1 MNHNY and CDR2 SVGAGI (reference sequence). The authors' processing: Reference gene primer amplification in the assay estimated nucleated cell counts. The data were produced by immunoSEQ multiplex PCR, yet TCRdb's version contains in-frame clones alone and is incomplete. Clone size and V and J calls were adopted from that table, with D and trimming inferred from the DNA. The sample includes 100,000 to 150,000 clones, over 80% of them seen just once. The sequenced sample was peripheral blood. The chain employs TRBV6-6 and TRBJ2-5; 7 bases fit TRBD2. This clonotype was sampled from a woman in her seventies with acute or convalescent COVID-19. The DNA of the CDR3 is TGTGCCAGCAGTTACCCTTCGGGCGGGGGACAAGAGACCCAGTACTTC. Its translation is CASSYPSGGGQETQYF.